This T cell receptor (beta chain) came from a study of spatial heterogeneity in lung cancer. Study as a whole: Across the raw uncorrected reads, a unique TCR and UMI combination was observed, on average, more than ten times. General observations from the study: The appearance of ubiquitous expanded tumor TCRs in blood was greater at resection than follow-up.

This clonotype was seen more than once but under ten times. Its antigen remains unidentified. All TCR cDNA molecules were individually tagged with a unique molecular identifier. TCRdb re-analysed the 5' RACE reads in MiXCR, keeping a single row per CDR3 protein. There are tens of thousands of distinct CDR3 sequences in the sample; roughly 12% occur only once, and about two fifths lies in the top ten. V shed 9 bases, J shed 2 bases, and the junction held 8 bases outside the gene matches. Germline V gene data show CDR1 as MDHEN and CDR2 as SYDVKM. The CDR3 has 14 residues. Time point meaning: sample taken at primary tumor resection. Unsorted whole RNA samples from tumor, nontumor lung or frozen PBMC were sequenced.

This sequence was found in a male donor with early-stage non-small cell lung cancer. Sequencing was performed on PBMCs, taken at surgery. The rearrangement joins TRBV28 to TRBJ2-7; 9 bases fit TRBD1. The CDR3 here is CASMAGQGAYEQYF. The CDR3 nucleotides read TGTGCCAGTATGGCGGGACAGGGTGCCTACGAGCAGTACTTC.